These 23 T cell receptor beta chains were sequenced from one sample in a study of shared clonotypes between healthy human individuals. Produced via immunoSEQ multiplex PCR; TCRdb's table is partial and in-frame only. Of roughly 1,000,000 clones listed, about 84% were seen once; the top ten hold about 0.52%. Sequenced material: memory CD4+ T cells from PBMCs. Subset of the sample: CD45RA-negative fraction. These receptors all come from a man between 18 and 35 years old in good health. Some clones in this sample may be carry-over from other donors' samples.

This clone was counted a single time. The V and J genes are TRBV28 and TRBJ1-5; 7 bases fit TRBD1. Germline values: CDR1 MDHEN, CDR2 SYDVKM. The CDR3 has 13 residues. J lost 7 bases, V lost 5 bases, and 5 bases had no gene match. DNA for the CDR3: TGTGCCAGCAGTCTTCTACAGGGGCAGCCCCAGCATTTT. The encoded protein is CASSLLQGQPQHF.

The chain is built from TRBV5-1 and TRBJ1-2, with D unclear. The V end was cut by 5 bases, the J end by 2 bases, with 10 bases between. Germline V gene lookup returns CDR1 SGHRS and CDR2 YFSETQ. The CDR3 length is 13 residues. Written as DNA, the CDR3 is TGCGCCAGCAGGGTCAGACTCAACTATGGCTACACCTTC. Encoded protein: CASRVRLNYGYTF.

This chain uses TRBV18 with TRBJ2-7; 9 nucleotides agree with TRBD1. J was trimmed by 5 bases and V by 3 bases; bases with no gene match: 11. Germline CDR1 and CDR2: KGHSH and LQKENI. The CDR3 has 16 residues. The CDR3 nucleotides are TGTGCCAGCTCACCCCTTTCCGGGACAGGGCTCGACGAGCAGTACTTC. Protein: CASSPLSGTGLDEQYF.

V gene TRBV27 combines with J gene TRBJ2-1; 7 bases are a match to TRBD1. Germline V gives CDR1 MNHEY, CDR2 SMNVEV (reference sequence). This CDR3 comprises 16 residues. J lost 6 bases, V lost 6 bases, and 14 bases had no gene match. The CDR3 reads CASRQEQGLSSNEQFF. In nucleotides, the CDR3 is TGTGCCAGCAGGCAAGAACAGGGGTTGTCGAGCAATGAGCAGTTCTTC.

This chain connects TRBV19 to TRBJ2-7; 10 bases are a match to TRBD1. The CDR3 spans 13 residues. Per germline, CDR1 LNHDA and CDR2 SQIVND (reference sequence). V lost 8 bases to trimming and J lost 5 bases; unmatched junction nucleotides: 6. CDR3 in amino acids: CASLPTGGNEQYF. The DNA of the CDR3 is TGTGCCAGTCTTCCGACAGGGGGCAACGAGCAGTACTTC. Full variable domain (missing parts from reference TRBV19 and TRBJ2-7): DGGITQSPKYLFRKEGQNVTLSCEQNLNHDAMYWYRQDPGQGLRLIYYSQIVNDFQKGDIAEGYSVSREKKESFPLTVTSAQKNPTAFYLCASLPTGGNEQYFGPGTRLTVT.

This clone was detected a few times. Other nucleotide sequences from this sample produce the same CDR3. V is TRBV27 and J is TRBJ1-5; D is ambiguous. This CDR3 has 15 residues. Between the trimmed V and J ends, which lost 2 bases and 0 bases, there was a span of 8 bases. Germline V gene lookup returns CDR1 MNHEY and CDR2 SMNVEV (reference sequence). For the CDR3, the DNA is TGTGCCAGCAGTTTAGAGGGATATAGCAATCAGCCCCAGCATTTT. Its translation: CASSLEGYSNQPQHF.

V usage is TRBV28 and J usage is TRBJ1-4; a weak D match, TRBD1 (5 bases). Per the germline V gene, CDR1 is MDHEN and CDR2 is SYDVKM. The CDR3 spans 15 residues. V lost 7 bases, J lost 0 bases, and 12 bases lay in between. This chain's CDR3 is CASTSGGATNEKLFF. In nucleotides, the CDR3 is TGTGCCAGCACCTCAGGAGGGGCAACTAATGAAAAACTGTTTTTT.

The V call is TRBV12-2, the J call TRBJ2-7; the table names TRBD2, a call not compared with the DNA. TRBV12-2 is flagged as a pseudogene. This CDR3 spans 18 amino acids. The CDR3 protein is CASRSNDTRAGASYEQYF. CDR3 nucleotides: TGTGCAAGTCGCTCAAACGACACGAGGGCGGGAGCCTCCTACGAGCAGTACTTC.

CDR3 region: CASSRDRASDQPQHF. In DNA form, the CDR3 reads TGTGCCAGCAGTCGCGACAGGGCGAGCGATCAGCCCCAGCATTTT. The gene calls are TRBV27 and TRBJ1-5; 7 bases are a match to TRBD1. The V gene's germline CDR1 is MNHEY and CDR2 SMNVEV (reference sequence). V was pared by 5 bases and J by 5 bases, with 9 bases of the junction left unmatched. CDR3 length: 15 amino acids.

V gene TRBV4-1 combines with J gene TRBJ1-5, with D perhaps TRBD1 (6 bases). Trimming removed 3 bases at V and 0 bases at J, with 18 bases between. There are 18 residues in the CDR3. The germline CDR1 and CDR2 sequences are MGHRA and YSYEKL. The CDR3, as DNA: TGCGCCAGCAGCCAGTGGGGACACCGAGATTATAGCAATCAGCCCCAGCATTTT. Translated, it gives CASSQWGHRDYSNQPQHF.

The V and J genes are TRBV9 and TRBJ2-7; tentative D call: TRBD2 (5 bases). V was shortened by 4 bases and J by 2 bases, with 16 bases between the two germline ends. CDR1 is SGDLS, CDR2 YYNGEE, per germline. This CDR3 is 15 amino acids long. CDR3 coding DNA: TGTGCCAGCAGCTCAGCCGCGGGTTCCCCCTACGAGCAGTACTTC. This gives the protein CASSSAAGSPYEQYF.

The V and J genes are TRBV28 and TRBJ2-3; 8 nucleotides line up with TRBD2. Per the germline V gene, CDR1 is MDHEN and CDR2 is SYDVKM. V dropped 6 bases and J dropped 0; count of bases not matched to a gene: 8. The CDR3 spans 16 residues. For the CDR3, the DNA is TGTGCCAGCAGGACCCGACGGGAGGGGAGCACAGATACGCAGTATTTT. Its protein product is CASRTRREGSTDTQYF.

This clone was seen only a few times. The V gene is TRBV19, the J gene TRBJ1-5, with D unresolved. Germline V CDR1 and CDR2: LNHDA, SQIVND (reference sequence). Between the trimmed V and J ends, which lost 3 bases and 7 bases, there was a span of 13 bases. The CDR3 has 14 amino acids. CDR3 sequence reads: CASSMELRPQPQHF. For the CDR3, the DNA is TGTGCCAGTAGTATGGAACTGCGCCCCCAGCCCCAGCATTTT.

CDR3: CASSQDLPGWAQYF. The CDR3 region has the DNA TGTGCCAGCAGCCAAGATTTACCGGGGTGGGCCCAGTACTTC. The chain combines TRBV4-2 with TRBJ2-5, with D perhaps TRBD2 (5 bases). Germline values: CDR1 LGHNA, CDR2 YNFKEQ. The CDR3 spans 14 residues. Trimming pared 0 bases from V and 9 bases from J, leaving 14 bases between.

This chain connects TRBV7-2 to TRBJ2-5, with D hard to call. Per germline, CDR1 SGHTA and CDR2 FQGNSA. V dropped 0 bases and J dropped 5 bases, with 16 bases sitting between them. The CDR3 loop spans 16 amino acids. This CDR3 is CASSLAVAYRFETQYF. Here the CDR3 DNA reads TGTGCCAGCAGCTTAGCGGTGGCCTATCGGTTCGAGACCCAGTACTTC.

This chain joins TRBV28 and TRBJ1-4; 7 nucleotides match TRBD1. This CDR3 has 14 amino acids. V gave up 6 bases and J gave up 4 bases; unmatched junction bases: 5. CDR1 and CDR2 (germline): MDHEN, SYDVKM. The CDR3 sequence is CASRRDSFNEKLFF. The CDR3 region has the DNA TGTGCCAGCAGGCGGGACAGTTTTAATGAAAAACTGTTTTTT.

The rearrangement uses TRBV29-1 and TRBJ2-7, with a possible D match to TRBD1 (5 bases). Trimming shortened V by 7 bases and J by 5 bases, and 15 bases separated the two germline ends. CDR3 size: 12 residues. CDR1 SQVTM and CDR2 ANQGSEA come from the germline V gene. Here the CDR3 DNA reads TGCAGCGCTGGGGCGGTTTCGGACGAGCAGTACTTC. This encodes CSAGAVSDEQYF.

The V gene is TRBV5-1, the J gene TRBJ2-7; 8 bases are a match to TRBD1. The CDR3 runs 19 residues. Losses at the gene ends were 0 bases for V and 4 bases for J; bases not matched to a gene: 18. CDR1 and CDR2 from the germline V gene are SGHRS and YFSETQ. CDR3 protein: CASSLGAPVRQGRTYEQYF. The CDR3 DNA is TGCGCCAGCAGCTTGGGGGCCCCCGTCCGACAGGGGCGAACATACGAGCAGTACTTC.

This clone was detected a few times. The CDR3, as DNA: TGTGCCAGCAGCCTCCGGTTGGACACTGAAGCTTTCTTT. The encoded protein is CASSLRLDTEAFF. The J gene is TRBJ1-1, the V gene TRBV6-1; D is ambiguous. Trimming took 6 bases from V and 3 from J, leaving 11 bases between them. Germline V gives CDR1 MNHNS, CDR2 SASEGT. The CDR3 loop spans 13 amino acids.

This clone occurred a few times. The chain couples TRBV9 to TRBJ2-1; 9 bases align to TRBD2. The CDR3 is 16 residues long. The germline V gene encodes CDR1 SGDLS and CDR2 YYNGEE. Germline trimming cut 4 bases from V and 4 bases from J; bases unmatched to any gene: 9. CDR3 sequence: CASSQQPSGTYNEQFF. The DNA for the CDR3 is TGTGCCAGCAGCCAGCAGCCTAGCGGGACATACAATGAGCAGTTCTTC.

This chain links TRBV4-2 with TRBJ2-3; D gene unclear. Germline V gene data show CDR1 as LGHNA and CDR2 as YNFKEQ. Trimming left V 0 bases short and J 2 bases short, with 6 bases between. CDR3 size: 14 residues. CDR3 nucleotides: TGTGCCAGCAGCCAAGATTGGGCCACAGATACGCAGTATTTT. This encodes CASSQDWATDTQYF.

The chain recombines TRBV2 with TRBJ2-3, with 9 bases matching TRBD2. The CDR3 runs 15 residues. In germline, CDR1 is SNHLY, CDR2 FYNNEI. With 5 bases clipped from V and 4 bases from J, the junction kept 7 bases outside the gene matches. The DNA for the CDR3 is TGTGCCAGCAGTTACATTGGCGGGAGGGCAGATACGCAGTATTTT. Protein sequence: CASSYIGGRADTQYF.

The CDR3, as DNA: TGTGCCAGCAGTGTCGGCGGGGGGGGAGAGACCCAGTACTTC. Amino acids: CASSVGGGGETQYF. This sequence joins TRBV6-1 and TRBJ2-5, with 9 bases that match TRBD2. CDR3 size: 14 residues. V was clipped by 4 bases and J by 4 bases; unmatched bases: 4. Germline CDR1 MNHNS, CDR2 SASEGT.